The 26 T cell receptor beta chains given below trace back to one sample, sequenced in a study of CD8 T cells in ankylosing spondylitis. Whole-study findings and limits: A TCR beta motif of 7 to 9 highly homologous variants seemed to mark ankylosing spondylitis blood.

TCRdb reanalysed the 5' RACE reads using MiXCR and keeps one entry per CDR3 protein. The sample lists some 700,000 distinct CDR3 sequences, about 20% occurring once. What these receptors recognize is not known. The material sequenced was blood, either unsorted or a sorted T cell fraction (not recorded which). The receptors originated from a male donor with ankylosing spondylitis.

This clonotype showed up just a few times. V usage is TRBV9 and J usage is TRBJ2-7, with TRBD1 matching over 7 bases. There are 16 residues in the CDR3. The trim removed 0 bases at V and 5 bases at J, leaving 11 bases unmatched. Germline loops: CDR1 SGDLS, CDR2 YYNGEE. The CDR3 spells CASSVAAGTVYHEQYF. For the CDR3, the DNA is TGTGCCAGCAGCGTAGCCGCCGGGACAGTTTACCACGAGCAGTACTTC. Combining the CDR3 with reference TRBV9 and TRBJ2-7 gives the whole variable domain DSGVTQTPKHLITATGQRVTLRCSPRSGDLSVYWYQQSLDQGLQFLIQYYNGEERAKGNILERFSAQQFPDLHSELNLSSLELGDSALYFCASSVAAGTVYHEQYFGPGTRLTVT.

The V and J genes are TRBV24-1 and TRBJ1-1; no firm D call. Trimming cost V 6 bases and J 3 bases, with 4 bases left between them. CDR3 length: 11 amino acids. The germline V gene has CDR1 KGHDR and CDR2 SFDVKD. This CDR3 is CATSTDTEAFF. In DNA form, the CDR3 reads TGTGCCACCAGTACAGACACTGAAGCTTTCTTT.

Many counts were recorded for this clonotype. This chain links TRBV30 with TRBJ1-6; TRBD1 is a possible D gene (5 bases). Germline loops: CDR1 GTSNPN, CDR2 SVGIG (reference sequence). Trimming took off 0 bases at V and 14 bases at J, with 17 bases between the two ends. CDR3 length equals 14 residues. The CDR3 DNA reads TGTGCCTGGAGTGTCGGCAGGGAGTGGGAGTCCCTCCACTTT. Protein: CAWSVGREWESLHF.

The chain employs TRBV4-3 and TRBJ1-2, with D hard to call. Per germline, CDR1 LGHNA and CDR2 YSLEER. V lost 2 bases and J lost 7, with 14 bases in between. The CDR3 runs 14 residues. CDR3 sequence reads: CASSQNRGVPGYTF. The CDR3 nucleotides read TGCGCCAGCAGCCAAAATCGGGGTGTACCTGGCTACACCTTC.

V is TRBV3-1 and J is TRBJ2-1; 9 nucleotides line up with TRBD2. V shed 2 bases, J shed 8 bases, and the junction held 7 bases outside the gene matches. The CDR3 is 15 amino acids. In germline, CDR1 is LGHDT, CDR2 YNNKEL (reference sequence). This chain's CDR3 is CASSQQNGTSYEQFF. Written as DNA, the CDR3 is TGTGCCAGCAGCCAACAGAACGGGACTAGCTATGAGCAGTTCTTC.

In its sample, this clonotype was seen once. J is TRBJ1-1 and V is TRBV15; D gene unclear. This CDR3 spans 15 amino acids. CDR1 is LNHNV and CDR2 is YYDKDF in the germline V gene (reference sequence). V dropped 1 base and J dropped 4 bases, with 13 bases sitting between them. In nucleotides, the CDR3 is TGTGCCACCAGCAGAGGGAGATCCTTTGGCACTGAAGCTTTCTTT. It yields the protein CATSRGRSFGTEAFF.

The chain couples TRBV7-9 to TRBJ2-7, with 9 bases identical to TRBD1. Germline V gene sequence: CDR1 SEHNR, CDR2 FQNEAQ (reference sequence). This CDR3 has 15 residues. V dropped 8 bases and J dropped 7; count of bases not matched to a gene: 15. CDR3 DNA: TGTGCCAGCCCCCTCCCCCGGGACAGGGCTCAGGAGCAGTACTTC. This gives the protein CASPLPRDRAQEQYF.

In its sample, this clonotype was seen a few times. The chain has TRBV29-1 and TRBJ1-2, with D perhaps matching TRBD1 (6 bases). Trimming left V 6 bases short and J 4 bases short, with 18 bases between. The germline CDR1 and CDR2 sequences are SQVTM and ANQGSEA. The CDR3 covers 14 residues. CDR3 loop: CSVGGQGPAYGYTF. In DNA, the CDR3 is TGCAGCGTCGGAGGGCAGGGGCCCGCCTATGGCTACACCTTC.

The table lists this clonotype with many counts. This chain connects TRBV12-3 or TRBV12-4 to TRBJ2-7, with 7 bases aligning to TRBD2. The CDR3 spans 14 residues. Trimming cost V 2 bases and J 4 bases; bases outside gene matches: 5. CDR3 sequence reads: CASSLPGGWYEQYF. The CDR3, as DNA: TGTGCCAGCAGTTTACCGGGAGGTTGGTACGAGCAGTACTTC.

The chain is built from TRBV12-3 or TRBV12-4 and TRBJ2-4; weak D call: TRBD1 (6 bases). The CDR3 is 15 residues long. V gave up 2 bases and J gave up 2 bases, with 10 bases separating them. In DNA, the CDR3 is TGTGCCAGCAGTTTAAGGGACAATACCAAAAACATTCAGTACTTC. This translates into CASSLRDNTKNIQYF.

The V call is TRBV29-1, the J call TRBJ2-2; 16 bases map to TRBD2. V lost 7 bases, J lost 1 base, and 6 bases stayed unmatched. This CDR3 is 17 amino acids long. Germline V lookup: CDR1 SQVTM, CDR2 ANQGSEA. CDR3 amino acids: CSDPGLAGGKNTGELFF. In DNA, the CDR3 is TGCAGCGACCCGGGACTAGCGGGGGGGAAGAACACCGGGGAGCTGTTTTTT.

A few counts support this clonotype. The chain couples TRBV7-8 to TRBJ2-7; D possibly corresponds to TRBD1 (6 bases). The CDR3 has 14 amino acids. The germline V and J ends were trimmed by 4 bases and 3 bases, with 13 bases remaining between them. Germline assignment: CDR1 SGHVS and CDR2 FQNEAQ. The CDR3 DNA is TGTGCCAGCAGCTCAAACAGGGTGGACTACGAGCAGTACTTC. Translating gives CASSSNRVDYEQYF.

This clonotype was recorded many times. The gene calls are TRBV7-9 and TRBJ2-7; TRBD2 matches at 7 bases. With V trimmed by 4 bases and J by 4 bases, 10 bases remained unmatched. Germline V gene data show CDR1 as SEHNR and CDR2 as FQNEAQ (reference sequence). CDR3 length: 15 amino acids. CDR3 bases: TGTGCCAGCAGCTCCCCGACTAGCAGAGGTTACGAGCAGTACTTC. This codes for CASSSPTSRGYEQYF. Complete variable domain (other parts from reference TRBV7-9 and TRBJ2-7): DTGVSQNPRHKITKRGQNVTFRCDPISEHNRLYWYRQTLGQGPEFLTYFQNEAQLEKSRLLSDRFSAERPKGSFSTLEIQRTEQGDSAMYLCASSSPTSRGYEQYFGPGTRLTVT.

This chain's CDR3 is CASSLGGSGTMTGELFF. CDR3 DNA: TGCGCCAGCAGCTTAGGAGGATCCGGGACAATGACCGGGGAGCTGTTTTTT. The chain couples TRBV5-1 to TRBJ2-2, with D perhaps matching TRBD1 (6 bases). With 2 bases removed from V and 5 bases from J, the gap between germline ends came to 19 bases. The germline V gene encodes CDR1 SGHRS and CDR2 YFSETQ. The length of the CDR3 is 17 residues.

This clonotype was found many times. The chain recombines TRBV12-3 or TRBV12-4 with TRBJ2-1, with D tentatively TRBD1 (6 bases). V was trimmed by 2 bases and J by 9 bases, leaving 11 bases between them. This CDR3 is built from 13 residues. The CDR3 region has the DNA TGTGCCAGCAGTTTATACAGGGCGAGTGAGCAGTTCTTC. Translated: CASSLYRASEQFF.

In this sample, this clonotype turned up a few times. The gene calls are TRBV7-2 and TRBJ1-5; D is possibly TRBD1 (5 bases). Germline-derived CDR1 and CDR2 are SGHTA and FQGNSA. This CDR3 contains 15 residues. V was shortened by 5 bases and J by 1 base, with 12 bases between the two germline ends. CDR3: CASSTFQGSNQPQHF. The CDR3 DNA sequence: TGTGCCAGCAGCACCTTTCAGGGCAGCAATCAGCCCCAGCATTTT. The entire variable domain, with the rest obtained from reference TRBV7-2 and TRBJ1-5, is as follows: GAGVSQSPSNKVTEKGKDVELRCDPISGHTALYWYRQSLGQGLEFLIYFQGNSAPDKSGLPSDRFSAERTGGSVSTLTIQRTQQEDSAVYLCASSTFQGSNQPQHFGDGTRLSIL.

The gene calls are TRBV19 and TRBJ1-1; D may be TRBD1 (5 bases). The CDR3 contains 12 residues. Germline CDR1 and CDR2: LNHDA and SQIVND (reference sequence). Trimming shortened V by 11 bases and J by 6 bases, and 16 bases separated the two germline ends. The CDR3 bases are TGTGCCTCGGCCCCGGGAGGGGCTGAAGCTTTCTTT. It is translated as CASAPGGAEAFF.

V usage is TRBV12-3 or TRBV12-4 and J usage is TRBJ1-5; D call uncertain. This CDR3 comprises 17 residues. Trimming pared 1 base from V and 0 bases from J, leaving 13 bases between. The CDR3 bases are TGTGCCAGCAGTTTAGAAGGGCCGGCTTATAGCAATCAGCCCCAGCATTTT. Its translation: CASSLEGPAYSNQPQHF.

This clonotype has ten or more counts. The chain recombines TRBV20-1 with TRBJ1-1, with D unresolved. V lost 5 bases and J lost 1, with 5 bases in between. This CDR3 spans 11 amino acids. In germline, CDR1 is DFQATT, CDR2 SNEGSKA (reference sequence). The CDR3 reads CSARQNTEAFF. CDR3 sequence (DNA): TGCAGTGCTCGACAGAACACTGAAGCTTTCTTT.

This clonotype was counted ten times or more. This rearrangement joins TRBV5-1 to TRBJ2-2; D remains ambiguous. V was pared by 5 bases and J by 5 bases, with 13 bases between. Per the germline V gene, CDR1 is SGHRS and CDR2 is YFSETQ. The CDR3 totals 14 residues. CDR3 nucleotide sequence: TGCGCCAGCAGACTCCCGACCGGGACCGGGGAGCTGTTTTTT. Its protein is CASRLPTGTGELFF.

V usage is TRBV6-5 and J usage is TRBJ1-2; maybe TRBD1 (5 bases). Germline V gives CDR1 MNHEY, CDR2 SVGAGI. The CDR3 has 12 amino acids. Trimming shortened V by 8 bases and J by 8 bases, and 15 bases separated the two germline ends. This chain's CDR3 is CASLGGGLGYTF. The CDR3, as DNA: TGTGCCAGCCTGGGGGGTGGATTGGGCTACACCTTC.

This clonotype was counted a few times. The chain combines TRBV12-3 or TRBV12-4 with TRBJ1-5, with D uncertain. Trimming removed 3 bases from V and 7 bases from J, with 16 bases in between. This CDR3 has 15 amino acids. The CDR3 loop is CASSLSFSEHQPQHF. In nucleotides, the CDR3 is TGTGCCAGCAGTTTGTCGTTTTCCGAACACCAGCCCCAGCATTTT.

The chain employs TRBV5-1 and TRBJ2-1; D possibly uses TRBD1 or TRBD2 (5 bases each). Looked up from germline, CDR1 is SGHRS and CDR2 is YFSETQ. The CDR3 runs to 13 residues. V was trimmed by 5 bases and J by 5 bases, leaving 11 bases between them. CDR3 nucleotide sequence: TGCGCCAGCAGGAAGGGACCAAACAATGAGCAGTTCTTC. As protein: CASRKGPNNEQFF.

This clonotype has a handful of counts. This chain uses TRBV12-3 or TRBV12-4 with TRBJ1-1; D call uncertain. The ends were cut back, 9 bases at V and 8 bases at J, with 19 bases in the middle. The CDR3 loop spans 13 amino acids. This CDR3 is CASQVMAGAEAFF. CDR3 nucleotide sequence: TGTGCCAGTCAAGTAATGGCAGGCGCGGAAGCTTTCTTT.

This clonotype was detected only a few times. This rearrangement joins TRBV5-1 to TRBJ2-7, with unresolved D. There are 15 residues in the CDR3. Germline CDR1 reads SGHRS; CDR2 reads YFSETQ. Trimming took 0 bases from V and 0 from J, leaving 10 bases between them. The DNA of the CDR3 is TGCGCCAGCAGCTTGGGAATAGGGCTCTCCTACGAGCAGTACTTC. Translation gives CASSLGIGLSYEQYF.

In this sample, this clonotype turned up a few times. CDR3 DNA: TGCAGTGCTAGAGATGCCAGGGACGGTGGCAATGAGCAGTTCTTC. This codes for CSARDARDGGNEQFF. The chain combines TRBV20-1 with TRBJ2-1; D is tentatively TRBD1 or TRBD2 (5 bases each). Trimming took 0 bases from V and 6 from J, leaving 15 bases between them. The CDR3 length is 15 residues. The germline V gene has CDR1 DFQATT and CDR2 SNEGSKA (reference sequence).